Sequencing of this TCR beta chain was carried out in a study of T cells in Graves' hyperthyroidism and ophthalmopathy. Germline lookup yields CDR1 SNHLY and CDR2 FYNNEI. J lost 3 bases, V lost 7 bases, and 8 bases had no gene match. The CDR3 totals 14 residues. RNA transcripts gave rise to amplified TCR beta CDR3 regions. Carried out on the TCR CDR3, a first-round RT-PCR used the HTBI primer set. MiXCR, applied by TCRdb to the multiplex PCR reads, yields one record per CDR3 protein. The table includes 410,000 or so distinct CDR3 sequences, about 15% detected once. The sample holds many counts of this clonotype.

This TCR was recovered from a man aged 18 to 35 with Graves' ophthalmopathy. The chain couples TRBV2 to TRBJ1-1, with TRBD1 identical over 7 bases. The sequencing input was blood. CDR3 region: CASKRDSGHTEAFF. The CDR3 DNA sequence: TGTGCCAGCAAGCGGGACAGCGGCCACACTGAAGCTTTCTTT.